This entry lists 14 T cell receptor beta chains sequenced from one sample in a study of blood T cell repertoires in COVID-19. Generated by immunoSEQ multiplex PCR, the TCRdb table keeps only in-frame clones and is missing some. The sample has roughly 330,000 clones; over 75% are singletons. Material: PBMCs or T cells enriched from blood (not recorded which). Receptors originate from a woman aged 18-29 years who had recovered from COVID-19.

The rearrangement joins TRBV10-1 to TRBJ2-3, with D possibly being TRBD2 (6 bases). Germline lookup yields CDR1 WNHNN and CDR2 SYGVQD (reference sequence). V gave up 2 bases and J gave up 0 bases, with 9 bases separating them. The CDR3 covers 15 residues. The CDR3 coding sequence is TGCGCCAGCAGTGAGGCTAGCGCAAGCACAGATACGCAGTATTTT. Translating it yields CASSEASASTDTQYF.

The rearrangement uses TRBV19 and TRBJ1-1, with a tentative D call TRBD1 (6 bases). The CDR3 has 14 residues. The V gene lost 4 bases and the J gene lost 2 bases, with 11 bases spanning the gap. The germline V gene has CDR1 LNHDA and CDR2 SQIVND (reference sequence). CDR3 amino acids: CASSRQDSNTEAFF. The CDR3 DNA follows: TGTGCCAGTAGTAGACAGGACTCAAACACTGAAGCTTTCTTT.

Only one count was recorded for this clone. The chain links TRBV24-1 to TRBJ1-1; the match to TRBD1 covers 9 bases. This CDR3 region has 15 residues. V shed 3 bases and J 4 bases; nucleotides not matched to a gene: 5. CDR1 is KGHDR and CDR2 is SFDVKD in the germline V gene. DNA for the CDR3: TGTGCCACCAGTGATAACAGGGGGCTTAGCACTGAAGCTTTCTTT. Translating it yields CATSDNRGLSTEAFF.

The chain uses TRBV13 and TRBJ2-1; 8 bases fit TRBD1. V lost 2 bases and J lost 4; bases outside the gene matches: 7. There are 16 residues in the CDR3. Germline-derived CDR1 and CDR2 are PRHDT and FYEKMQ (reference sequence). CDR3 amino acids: CASSLSYRGWYNEQFF. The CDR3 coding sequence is TGTGCCAGCAGCTTATCGTACAGGGGGTGGTACAATGAGCAGTTCTTC.

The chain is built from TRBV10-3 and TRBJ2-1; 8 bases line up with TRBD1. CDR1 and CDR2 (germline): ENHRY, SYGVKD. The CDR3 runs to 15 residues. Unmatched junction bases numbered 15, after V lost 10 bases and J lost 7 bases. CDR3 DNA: TGTGCCACAGGCCCCCGGCAGGGGGCGCAGAATGAGCAGTTCTTC. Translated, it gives CATGPRQGAQNEQFF.

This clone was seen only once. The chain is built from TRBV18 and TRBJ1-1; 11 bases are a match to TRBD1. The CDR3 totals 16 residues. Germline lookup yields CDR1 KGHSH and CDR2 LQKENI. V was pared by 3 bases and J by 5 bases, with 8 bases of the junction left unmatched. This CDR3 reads CASSPIGQGARTEAFF. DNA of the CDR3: TGTGCCAGCTCACCTATAGGACAGGGGGCAAGGACTGAAGCTTTCTTT.

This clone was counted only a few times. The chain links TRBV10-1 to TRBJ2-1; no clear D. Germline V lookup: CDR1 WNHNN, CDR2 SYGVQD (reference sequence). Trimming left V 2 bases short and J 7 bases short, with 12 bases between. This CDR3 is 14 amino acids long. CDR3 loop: CASSEGQAPNEQFF. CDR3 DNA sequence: TGCGCCAGCAGTGAGGGGCAGGCACCGAATGAGCAGTTCTTC.

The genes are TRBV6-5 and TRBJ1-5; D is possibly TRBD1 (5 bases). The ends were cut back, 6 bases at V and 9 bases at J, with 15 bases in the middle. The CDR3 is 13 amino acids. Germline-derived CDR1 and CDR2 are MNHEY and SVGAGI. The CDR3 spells CASRGTGEGPQHF. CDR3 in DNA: TGTGCCAGCAGGGGGACGGGAGAGGGGCCCCAGCATTTT.

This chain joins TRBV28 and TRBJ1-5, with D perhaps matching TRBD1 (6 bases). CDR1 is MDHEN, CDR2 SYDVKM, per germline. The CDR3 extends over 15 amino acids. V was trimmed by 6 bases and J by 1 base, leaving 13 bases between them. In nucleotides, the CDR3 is TGTGCCAGCAGAATGGGGGCTCGAAGCAATCAGCCCCAGCATTTT. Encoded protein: CASRMGARSNQPQHF.

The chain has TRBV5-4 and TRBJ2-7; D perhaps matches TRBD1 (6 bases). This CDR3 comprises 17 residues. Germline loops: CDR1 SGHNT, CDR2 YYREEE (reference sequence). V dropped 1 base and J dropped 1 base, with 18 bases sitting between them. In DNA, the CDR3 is TGTGCCAGCAGCTTGATGCAGGGGCGGTCCTGGTCCTACGAGCAGTACTTC. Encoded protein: CASSLMQGRSWSYEQYF. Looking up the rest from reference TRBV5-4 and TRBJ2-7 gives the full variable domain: ETGVTQSPTHLIKTRGQQVTLRCSSQSGHNTVSWYQQALGQGPQFIFQYYREEENGRGNFPPRFSGLQFPNYSSELNVNALELDDSALYLCASSLMQGRSWSYEQYFGPGTRLTVT.

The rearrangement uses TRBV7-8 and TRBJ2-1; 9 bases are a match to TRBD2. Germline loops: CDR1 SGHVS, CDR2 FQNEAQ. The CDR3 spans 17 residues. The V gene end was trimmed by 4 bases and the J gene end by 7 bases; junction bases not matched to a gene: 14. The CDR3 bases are TGTGCCAGCAGCTCAGATGTAGCGGGAGCGGTGTTAAATGAGCAGTTCTTC. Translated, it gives CASSSDVAGAVLNEQFF.

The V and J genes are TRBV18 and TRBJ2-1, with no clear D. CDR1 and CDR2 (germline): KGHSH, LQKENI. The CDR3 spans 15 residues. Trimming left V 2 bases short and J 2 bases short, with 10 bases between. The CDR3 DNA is TGTGCCAGCTCACCAGGAGACTCTACCTACAATGAGCAGTTCTTC. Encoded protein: CASSPGDSTYNEQFF.

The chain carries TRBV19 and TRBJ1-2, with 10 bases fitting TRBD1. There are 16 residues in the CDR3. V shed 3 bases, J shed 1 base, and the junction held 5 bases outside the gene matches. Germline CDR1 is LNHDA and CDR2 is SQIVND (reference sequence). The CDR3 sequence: CASSIRDRGNNYGYTF. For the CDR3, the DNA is TGTGCCAGTAGTATCCGGGACAGGGGAAATAACTATGGCTACACCTTC.

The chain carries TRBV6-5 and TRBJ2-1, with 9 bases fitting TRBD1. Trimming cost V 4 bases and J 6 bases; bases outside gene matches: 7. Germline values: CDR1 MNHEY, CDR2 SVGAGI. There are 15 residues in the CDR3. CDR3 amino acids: CASSWGQGTFNEQFF. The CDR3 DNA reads TGTGCCAGCAGTTGGGGACAGGGAACTTTCAATGAGCAGTTCTTC.